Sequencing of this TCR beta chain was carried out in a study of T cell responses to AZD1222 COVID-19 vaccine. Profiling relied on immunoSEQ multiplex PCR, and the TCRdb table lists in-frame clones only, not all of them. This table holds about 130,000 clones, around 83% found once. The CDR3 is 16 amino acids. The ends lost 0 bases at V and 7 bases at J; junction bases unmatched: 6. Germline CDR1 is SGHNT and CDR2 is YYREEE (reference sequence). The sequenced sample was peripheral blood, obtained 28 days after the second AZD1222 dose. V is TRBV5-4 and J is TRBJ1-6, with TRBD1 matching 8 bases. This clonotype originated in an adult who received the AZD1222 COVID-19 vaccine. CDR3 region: CASSLGSGGYNSPLHF. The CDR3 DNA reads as TGTGCCAGCAGCTTGGGTTCAGGGGGCTACAATTCACCCCTCCACTTT.